What follows describes a single T cell receptor (beta chain). The data were produced by immunoSEQ multiplex PCR, yet TCRdb's version contains in-frame clones alone and is incomplete. The repertoire has about 2,200,000 clones, about 93% of them found once; the top ten carry 1.5% to 2%. This sample was taken from a study of shared clonotypes between healthy human individuals. From germline, CDR1 is SGHTA and CDR2 FQGNSA. The CDR3 extends over 17 amino acids. Trimming pared 3 bases from V and 3 bases from J, leaving 21 bases between. Positively selected for CCR7, the CD45RO-negative cells used as naive CD8 cells excluded terminally differentiated effector memory CD45RA+ cells.

The receptor was isolated from a man aged 18 to 35 in good health. Some clones in this sample may be carry-over from other donors' samples. The sample consisted of naive CD8+ T cells from PBMCs. The V gene is TRBV7-2, the J gene TRBJ2-7; D is possibly TRBD2 (6 bases). The CDR3 loop is CASSFERLGGRIYEQYF. In DNA, the CDR3 is TGTGCCAGCAGCTTCGAACGACTGGGGGGAAGGATCTACGAGCAGTACTTC.